This T cell receptor beta chain was recovered during a study of vaccination and CD4 T cells after COVID-19. Treatment meaning: approximately 9-day PBMC culture with coronavirus spike peptide pools or control peptides (ViraFEST assay). Sequencing of the DNA from cultured CD4+ T cells was carried out with the Oncomine TCR Beta short-read assay. TCRdb recomputed calls from the PCR reads with MiXCR, one row per CDR3 protein. The data hold around 12,000 distinct CDR3 sequences, with roughly 53% observed a single time. This CDR3 is built from 16 residues. The ends lost 7 bases at V and 2 bases at J; junction bases unmatched: 11. In germline, CDR1 is LGHNA, CDR2 YNFKEQ. A remark on this clonotype: Its target is unknown.

The TCR sequence derives from a human donor who had recovered from COVID-19. The chain has TRBV4-2 and TRBJ2-1; 7 bases match TRBD2. Sequenced sample: CD4+ T cells from blood, cultured in vitro. The CDR3 here is CASTLTTSVTYNEQFF. The CDR3 DNA is TGTGCCAGCACCCTGACAACTAGCGTGACCTACAATGAGCAGTTCTTC.